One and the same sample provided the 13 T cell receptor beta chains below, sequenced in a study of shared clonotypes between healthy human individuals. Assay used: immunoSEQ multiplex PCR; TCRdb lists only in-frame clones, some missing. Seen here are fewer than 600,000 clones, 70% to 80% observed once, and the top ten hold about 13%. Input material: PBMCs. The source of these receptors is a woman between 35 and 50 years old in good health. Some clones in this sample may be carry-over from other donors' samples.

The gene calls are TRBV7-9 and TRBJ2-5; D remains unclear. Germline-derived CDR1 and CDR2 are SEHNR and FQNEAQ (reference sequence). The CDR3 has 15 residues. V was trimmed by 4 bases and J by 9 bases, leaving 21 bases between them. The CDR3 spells CASSSSETTFGAQYF. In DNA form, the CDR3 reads TGTGCCAGCAGCTCTTCCGAGACAACCTTTGGAGCCCAGTACTTC.

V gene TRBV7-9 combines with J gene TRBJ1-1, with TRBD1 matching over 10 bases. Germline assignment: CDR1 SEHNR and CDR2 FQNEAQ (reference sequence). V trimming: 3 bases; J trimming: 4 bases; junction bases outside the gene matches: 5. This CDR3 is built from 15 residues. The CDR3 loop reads CASSLTGGAGTEAFF. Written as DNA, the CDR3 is TGTGCCAGCAGCTTGACAGGGGGCGCGGGCACTGAAGCTTTCTTT.

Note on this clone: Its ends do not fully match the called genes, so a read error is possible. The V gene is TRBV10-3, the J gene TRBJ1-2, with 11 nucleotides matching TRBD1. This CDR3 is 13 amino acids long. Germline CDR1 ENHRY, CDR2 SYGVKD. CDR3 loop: CAVSESGQGDYTF. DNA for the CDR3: TGTGCCGTCAGTGAGTCGGGACAGGGGGACTACACCTTC.

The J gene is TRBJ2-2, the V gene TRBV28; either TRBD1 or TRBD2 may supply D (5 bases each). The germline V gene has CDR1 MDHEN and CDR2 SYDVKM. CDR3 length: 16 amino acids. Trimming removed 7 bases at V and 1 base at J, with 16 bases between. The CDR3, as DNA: TGTGCCAGCACTCCCTCGGGTGGGGGGAACACCGGGGAGCTGTTTTTT. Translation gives CASTPSGGGNTGELFF.

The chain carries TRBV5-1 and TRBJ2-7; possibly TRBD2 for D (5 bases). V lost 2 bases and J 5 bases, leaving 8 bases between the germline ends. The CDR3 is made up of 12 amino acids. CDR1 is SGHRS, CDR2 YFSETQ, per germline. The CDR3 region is CASSLGGDEQYF. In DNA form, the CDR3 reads TGCGCCAGCAGCTTAGGAGGTGACGAGCAGTACTTC.

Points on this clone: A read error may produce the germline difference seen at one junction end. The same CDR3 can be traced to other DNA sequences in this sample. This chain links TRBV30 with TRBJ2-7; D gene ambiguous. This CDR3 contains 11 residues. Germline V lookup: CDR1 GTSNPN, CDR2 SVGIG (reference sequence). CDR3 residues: CAWSTYDEQYF. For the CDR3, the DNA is TGTGCCTGGAGTACCTACGACGAACAGTACTTC.

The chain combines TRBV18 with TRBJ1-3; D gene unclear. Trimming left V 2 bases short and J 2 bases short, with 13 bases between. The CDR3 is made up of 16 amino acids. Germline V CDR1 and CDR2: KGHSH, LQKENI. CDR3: CASSPNAGSAGNTIYF. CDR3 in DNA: TGTGCCAGCTCACCAAATGCGGGGTCCGCTGGAAACACCATATATTTT.

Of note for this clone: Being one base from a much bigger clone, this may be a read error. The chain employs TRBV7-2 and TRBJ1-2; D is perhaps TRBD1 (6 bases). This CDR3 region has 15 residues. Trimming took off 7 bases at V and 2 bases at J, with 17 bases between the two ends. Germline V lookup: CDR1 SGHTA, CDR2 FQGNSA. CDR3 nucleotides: TGTGCCAGCACCCTTTTCGCAGGGGCGAACTATGGCTACACCTTC. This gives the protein CASTLFAGANYGYTF.

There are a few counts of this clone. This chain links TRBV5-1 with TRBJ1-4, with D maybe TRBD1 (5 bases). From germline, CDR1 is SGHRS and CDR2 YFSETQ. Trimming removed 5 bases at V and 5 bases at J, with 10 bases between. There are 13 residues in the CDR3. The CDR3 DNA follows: TGCGCCAGCAGGACAGTTGGAAATGAAAAACTGTTTTTT. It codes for CASRTVGNEKLFF. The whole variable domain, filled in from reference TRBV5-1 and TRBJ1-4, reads KAGVTQTPRYLIKTRGQQVTLSCSPISGHRSVSWYQQTPGQGLQFLFEYFSETQRNKGNFPGRFSGRQFSNSRSEMNVSTLELGDSALYLCASRTVGNEKLFFGSGTQLSVL.

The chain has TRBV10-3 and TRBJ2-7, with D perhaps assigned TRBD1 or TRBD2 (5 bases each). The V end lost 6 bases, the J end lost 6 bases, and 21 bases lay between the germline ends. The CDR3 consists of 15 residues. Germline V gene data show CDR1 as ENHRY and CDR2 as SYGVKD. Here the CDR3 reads CAIRTAETTRGEQYF. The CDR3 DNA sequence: TGTGCCATCAGAACTGCCGAGACTACGAGGGGCGAGCAGTACTTC.

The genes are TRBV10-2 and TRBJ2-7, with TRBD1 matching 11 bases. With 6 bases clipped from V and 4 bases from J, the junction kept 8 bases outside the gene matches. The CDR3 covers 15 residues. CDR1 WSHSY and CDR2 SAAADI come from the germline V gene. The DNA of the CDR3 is TGCGCCAGCAGAGACTCCGGGACAGGGGGGTACGAGCAGTACTTC. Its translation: CASRDSGTGGYEQYF.

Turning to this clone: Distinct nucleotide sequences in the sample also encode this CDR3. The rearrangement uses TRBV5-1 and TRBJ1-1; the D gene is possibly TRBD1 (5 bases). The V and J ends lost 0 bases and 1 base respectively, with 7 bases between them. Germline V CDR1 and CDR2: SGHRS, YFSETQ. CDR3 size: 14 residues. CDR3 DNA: TGCGCCAGCAGCTTGGGGGGCGCGAACACTGAAGCTTTCTTT. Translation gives CASSLGGANTEAFF.

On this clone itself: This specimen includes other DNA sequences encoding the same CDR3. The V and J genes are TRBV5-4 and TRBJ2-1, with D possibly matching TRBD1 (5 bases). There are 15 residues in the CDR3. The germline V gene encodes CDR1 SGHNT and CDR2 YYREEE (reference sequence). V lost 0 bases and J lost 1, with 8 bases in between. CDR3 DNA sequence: TGTGCCAGCAGCTTGGGGGGCTTATCCTACAATGAGCAGTTCTTC. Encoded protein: CASSLGGLSYNEQFF.